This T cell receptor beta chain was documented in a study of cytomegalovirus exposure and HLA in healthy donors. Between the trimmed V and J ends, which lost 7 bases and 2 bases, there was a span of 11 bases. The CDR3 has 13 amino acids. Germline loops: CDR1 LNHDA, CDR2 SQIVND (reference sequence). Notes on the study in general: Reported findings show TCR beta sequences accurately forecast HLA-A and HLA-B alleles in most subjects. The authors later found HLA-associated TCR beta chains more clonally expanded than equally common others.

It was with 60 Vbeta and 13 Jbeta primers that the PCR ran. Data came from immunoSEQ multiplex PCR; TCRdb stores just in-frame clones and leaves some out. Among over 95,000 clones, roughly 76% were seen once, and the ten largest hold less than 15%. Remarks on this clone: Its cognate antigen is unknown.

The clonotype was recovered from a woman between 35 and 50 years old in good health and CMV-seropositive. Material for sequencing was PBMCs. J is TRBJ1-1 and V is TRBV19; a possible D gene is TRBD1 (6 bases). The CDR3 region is CASTTGLNTEAFF. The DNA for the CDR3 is TGTGCCAGTACTACAGGGCTCAACACTGAAGCTTTCTTT.